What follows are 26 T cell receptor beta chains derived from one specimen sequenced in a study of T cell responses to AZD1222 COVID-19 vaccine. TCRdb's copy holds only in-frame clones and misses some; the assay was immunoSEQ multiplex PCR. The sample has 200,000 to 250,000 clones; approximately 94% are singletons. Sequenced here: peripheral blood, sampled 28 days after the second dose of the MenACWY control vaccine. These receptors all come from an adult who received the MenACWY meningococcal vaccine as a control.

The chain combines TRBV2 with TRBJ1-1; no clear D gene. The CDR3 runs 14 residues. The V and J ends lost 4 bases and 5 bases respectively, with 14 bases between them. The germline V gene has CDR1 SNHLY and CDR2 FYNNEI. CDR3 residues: CASSGDALDTEAFF. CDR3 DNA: TGTGCCAGCAGTGGTGACGCCTTGGATACTGAAGCTTTCTTT. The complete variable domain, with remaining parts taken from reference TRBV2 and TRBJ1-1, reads EPEVTQTPSHQVTQMGQEVILRCVPISNHLYFYWYRQILGQKVEFLVSFYNNEISEKSEIFDDQFSVERPDGSNFTLKIRSTKLEDSAMYFCASSGDALDTEAFFGQGTRLTVV.

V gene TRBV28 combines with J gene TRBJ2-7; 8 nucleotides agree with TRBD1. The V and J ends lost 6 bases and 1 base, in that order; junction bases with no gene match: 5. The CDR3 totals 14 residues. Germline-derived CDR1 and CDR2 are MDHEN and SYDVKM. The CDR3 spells CASRSGTGSYEQYF. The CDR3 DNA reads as TGTGCCAGCAGATCCGGGACAGGTTCCTACGAGCAGTACTTC.

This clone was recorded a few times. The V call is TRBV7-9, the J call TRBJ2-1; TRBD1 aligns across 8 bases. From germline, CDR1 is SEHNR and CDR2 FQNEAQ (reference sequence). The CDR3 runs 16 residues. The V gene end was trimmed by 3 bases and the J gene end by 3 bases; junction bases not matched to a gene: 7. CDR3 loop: CASSFLAGGFYNEQFF. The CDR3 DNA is TGTGCCAGCAGCTTTCTAGCAGGGGGCTTCTACAATGAGCAGTTCTTC.

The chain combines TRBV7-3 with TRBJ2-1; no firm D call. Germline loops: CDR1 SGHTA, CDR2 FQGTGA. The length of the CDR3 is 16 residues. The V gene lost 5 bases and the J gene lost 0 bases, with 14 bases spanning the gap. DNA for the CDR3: TGTGCCAGCAGCCCATCGGACGGACGCTCCTACAATGAGCAGTTCTTC. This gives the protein CASSPSDGRSYNEQFF.

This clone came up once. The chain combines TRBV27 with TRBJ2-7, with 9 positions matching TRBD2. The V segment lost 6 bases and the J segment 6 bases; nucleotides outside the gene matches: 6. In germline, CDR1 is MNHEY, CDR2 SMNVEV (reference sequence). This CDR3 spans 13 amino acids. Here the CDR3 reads CASRVAGVREQYF. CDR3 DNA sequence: TGTGCCAGCAGGGTAGCGGGAGTACGCGAGCAGTACTTC.

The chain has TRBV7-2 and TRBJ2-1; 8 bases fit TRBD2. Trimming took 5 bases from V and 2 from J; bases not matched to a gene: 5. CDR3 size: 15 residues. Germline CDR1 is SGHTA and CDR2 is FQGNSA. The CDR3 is CASSPRGGTYNEQFF. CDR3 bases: TGTGCCAGCAGCCCACGGGGGGGAACCTACAATGAGCAGTTCTTC.

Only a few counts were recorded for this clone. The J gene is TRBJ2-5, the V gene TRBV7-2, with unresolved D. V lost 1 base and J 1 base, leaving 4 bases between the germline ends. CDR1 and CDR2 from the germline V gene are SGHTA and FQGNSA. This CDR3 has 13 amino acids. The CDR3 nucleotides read TGTGCCAGCAGCTTAGTGGCCCAAGAGACCCAGTACTTC. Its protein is CASSLVAQETQYF.

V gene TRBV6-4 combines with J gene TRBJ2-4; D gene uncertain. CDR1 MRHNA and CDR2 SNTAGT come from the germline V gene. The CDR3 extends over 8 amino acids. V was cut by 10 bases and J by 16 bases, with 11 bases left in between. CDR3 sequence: CATRTGYF. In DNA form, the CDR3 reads TGTGCCACCCGAACTGGTTACTTC.

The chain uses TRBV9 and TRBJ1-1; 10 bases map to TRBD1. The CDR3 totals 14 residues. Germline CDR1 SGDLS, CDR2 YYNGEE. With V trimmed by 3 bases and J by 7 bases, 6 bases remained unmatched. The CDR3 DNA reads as TGTGCCAGCAGCGCCGACAGGGGGCTAGGTGAAGCTTTCTTT. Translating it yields CASSADRGLGEAFF.

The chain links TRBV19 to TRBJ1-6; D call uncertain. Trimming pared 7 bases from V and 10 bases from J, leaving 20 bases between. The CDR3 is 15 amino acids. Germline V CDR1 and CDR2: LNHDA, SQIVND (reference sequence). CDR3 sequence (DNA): TGTGCCAGTAACGAGGGCGCCCCCGGAGCGTCACCCCTCCACTTT. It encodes CASNEGAPGASPLHF.

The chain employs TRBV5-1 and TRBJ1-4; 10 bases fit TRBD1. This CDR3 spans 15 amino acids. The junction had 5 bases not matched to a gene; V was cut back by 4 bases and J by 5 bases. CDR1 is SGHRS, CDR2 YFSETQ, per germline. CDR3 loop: CASSTGTGVNEKLFF. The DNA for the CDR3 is TGCGCCAGCAGCACCGGGACAGGGGTAAATGAAAAACTGTTTTTT.

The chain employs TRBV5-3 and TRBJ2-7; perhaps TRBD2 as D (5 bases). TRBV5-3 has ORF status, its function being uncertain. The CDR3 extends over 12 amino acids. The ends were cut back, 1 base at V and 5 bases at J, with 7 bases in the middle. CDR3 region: CARSLRGNEQYF. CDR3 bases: TGTGCCAGAAGCTTGAGAGGGAACGAGCAGTACTTC.

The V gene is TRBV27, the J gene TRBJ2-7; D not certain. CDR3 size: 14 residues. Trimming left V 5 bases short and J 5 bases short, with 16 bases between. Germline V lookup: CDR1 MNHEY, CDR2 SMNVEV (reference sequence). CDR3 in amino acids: CASSAGPFLDEQYF. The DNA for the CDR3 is TGTGCCAGCAGTGCCGGGCCCTTTTTGGACGAGCAGTACTTC.

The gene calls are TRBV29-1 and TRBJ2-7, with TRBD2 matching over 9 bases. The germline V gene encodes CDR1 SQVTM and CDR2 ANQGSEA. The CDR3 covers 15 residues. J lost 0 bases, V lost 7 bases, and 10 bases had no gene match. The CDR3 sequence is CSAREGLAGSYEQYF. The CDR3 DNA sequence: TGCAGCGCCCGCGAGGGACTAGCAGGCTCCTACGAGCAGTACTTC.

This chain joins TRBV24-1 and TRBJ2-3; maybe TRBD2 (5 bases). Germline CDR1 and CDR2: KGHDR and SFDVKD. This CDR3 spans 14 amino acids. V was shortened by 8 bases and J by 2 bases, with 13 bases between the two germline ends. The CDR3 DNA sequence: TGTGCCACCAATGGCAGCGGATACACAGATACGCAGTATTTT. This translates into CATNGSGYTDTQYF.

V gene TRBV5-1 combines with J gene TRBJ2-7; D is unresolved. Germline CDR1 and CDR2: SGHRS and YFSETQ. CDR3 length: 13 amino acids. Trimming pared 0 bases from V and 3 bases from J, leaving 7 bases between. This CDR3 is CASSLGNVYEQYF. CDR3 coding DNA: TGCGCCAGCAGCTTGGGAAACGTCTACGAGCAGTACTTC.

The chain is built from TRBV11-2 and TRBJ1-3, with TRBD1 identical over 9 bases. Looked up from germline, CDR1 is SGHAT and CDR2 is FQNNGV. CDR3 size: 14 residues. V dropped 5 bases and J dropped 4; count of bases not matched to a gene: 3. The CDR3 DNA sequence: TGTGCCAGCAGCAGCGGACAGGGGGGAAACACCATATATTTT. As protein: CASSSGQGGNTIYF.

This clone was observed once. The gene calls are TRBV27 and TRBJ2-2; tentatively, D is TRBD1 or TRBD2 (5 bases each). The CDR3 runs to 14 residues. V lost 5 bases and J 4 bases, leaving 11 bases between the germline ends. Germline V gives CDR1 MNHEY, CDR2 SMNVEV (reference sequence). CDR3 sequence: CASSHGTVTGELFF. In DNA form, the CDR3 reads TGTGCCAGCAGTCACGGGACCGTCACCGGGGAGCTGTTTTTT.

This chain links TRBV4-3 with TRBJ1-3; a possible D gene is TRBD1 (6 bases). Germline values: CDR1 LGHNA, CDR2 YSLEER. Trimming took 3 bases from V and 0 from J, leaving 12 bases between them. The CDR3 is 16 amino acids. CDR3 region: CASSQTTGISGNTIYF. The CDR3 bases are TGCGCCAGCAGCCAGACCACAGGGATCTCTGGAAACACCATATATTTT.

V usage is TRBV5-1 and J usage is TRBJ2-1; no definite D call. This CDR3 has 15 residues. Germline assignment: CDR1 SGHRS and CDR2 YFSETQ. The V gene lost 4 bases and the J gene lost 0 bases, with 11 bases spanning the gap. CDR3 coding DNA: TGCGCCAGCAGCAAAACAGAGGACTCCTACAATGAGCAGTTCTTC. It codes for CASSKTEDSYNEQFF.

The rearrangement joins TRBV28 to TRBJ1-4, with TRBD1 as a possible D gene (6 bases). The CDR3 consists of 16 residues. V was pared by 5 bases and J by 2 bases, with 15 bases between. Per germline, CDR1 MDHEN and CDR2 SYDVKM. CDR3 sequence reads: CASSGRGGGTNEKLFF. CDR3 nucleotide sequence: TGTGCCAGCAGTGGGAGAGGGGGGGGCACTAATGAAAAACTGTTTTTT.

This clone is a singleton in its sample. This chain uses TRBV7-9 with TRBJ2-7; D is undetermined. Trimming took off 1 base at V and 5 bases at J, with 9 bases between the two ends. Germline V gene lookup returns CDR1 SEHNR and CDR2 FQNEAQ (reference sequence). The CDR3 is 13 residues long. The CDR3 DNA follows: TGTGCCAGCAGCTTAGTTCCTTCTAACGAGCAGTACTTC. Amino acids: CASSLVPSNEQYF.

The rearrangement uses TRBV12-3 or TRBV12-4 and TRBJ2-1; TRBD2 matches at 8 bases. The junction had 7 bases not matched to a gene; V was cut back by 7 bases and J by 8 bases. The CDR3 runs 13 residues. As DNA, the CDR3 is TGTGCCAGCACCGGGGGGGGGAGGTATGAGCAGTTCTTC. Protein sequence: CASTGGGRYEQFF.

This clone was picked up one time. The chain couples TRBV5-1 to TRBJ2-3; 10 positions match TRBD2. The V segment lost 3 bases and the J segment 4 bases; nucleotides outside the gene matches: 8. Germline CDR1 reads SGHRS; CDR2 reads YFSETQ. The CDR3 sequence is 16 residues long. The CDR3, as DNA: TGCGCCAGCAGCTCCCAGACTAGCGGGCCCTCAGATACGCAGTATTTT. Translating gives CASSSQTSGPSDTQYF.

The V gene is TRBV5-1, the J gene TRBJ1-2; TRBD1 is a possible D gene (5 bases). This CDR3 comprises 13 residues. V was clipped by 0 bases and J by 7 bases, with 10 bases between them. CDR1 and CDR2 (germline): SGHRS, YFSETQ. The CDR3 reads CASSLDGASGYTF. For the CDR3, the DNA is TGCGCCAGCAGCTTGGACGGGGCGAGTGGCTACACCTTC. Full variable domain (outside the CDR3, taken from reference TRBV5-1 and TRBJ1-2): KAGVTQTPRYLIKTRGQQVTLSCSPISGHRSVSWYQQTPGQGLQFLFEYFSETQRNKGNFPGRFSGRQFSNSRSEMNVSTLELGDSALYLCASSLDGASGYTFGSGTRLTVV.

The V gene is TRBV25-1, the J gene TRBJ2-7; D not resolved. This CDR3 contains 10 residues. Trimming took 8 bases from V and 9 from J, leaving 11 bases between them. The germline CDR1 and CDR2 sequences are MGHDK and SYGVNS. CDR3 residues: CASSSVVQYF. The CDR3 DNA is TGTGCCAGCTCGTCGGTTGTGCAGTACTTC.